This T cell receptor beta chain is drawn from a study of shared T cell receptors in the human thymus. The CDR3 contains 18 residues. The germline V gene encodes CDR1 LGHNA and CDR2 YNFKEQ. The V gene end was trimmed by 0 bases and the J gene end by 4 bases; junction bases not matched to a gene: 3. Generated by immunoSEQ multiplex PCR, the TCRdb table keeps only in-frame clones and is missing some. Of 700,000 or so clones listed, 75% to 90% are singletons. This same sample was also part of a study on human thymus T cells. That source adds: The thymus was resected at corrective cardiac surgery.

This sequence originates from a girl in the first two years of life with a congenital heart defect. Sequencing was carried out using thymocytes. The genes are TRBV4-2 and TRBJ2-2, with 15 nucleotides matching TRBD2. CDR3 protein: CASSQEGGLAGGTGELFF. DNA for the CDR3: TGTGCCAGCAGCCAAGAGGGGGGACTAGCGGGGGGCACCGGGGAGCTGTTTTTT.